This TCR beta chain appears in the sequencing data of a study of blood T cell repertoires in COVID-19. The CDR3 totals 16 residues. Germline CDR1 reads KGHSH; CDR2 reads LQKENI. J was trimmed by 2 bases and V by 3 bases; bases with no gene match: 9. Some clones are missing from TCRdb's copy, which holds only in-frame ones; the method was immunoSEQ multiplex PCR. The data show under 250,000 clones, roughly four fifths seen once. The receptor was derived from an elderly man with acute or convalescent COVID-19. J is TRBJ2-5 and V is TRBV18; 7 positions match TRBD2. Sequencing was carried out using peripheral blood. In nucleotides, the CDR3 is TGTGCCAGCTCACCGGCCGTGGGAGGGAGGCAAGAGACCCAGTACTTC. Its protein is CASSPAVGGRQETQYF.